Following are 28 T cell receptor beta chains from one sample sequenced in a study of cytomegalovirus exposure and HLA in healthy donors. 60 Vbeta and 13 Jbeta primers were used in PCR. Sequencing used immunoSEQ multiplex PCR; TCRdb keeps in-frame clones, though not all of them. The sample lists roughly 190,000 clones, approximately 84% occurring once. What was sequenced was PBMCs. The origin of the receptors is a female donor in good health and CMV-seronegative.

The chain links TRBV28 to TRBJ1-4; D might be TRBD1 (5 bases). Germline V CDR1 and CDR2: MDHEN, SYDVKM. This CDR3 is built from 16 residues. Trimming stripped 6 bases from V and 7 bases from J, with 21 bases between. The CDR3: CASSPAVGGKGEKLFF. CDR3 nucleotides: TGTGCCAGCAGCCCGGCGGTGGGGGGGAAGGGTGAAAAACTGTTTTTT.

The chain joins TRBV4-1 to TRBJ2-7, with D perhaps matching TRBD1 (6 bases). The germline CDR1 and CDR2 sequences are MGHRA and YSYEKL. Trimming took 0 bases from V and 5 from J, leaving 11 bases between them. CDR3 size: 14 residues. CDR3 in DNA: TGCGCCAGCAGCCAAGACCGGACAGTCCACGAGCAGTACTTC. Protein sequence: CASSQDRTVHEQYF.

This clone was counted once. One junction end does not reproduce the germline sequence, and a read error may be involved. The genes are TRBV7-7 and TRBJ2-5; D might be TRBD2 (5 bases). CDR1 SSHAT and CDR2 FNYEAQ come from the germline V gene (reference sequence). The CDR3 totals 13 residues. The CDR3 sequence is CASSLDLKETQYF. CDR3 in DNA: TGTGCTAGCAGCTTGGACTTGAAAGAGACCCAGTACTTC.

V usage is TRBV20-1 and J usage is TRBJ1-1; D remains unclear. Germline CDR1 is DFQATT and CDR2 is SNEGSKA (reference sequence). V shed 3 bases and J shed 7 bases, with 6 bases lying between them. The CDR3 consists of 10 residues. This CDR3 reads CSASRGEAFF. The CDR3 bases are TGCAGTGCTAGTCGGGGTGAAGCTTTCTTT.

This chain uses TRBV27 with TRBJ2-6, with a weak D call TRBD1 (6 bases). Germline values: CDR1 MNHEY, CDR2 SMNVEV (reference sequence). V shed 2 bases and J shed 4 bases, with 6 bases lying between them. The CDR3 extends over 14 amino acids. This CDR3 is CASSLRGGANVLTF. DNA of the CDR3: TGTGCCAGCAGTTTAAGGGGGGGGGCCAACGTCCTGACTTTC.

The CDR3 loop reads CASSLPPSRAYEQYF. Written as DNA, the CDR3 is TGTGCCAGCAGTTTACCCCCGAGTCGGGCCTACGAGCAGTACTTC. The V gene is TRBV28, the J gene TRBJ2-7, with D unclear. Trimming shortened V by 2 bases and J by 2 bases, and 13 bases separated the two germline ends. Per the germline V gene, CDR1 is MDHEN and CDR2 is SYDVKM. The CDR3 contains 15 residues.

The chain joins TRBV10-3 to TRBJ2-1, with unresolved D. V was trimmed by 4 bases and J by 3 bases, leaving 28 bases between them. The CDR3 loop spans 20 amino acids. The germline V gene has CDR1 ENHRY and CDR2 SYGVKD. For the CDR3, the DNA is TGTGCCATCAGTGTAAAGCCCCTAACATACGACCCCCGGGTCTACAATGAGCAGTTCTTC. Translated: CAISVKPLTYDPRVYNEQFF.

This chain links TRBV27 with TRBJ1-2, with 8 bases aligning to TRBD1. The CDR3 is 15 amino acids. The germline V gene has CDR1 MNHEY and CDR2 SMNVEV (reference sequence). The V gene end was trimmed by 6 bases and the J gene end by 4 bases; junction bases not matched to a gene: 10. CDR3 sequence reads: CASSPQGARVYGYTF. The CDR3 coding sequence is TGTGCCAGCAGCCCGCAGGGGGCGCGGGTCTATGGCTACACCTTC.

The rearrangement links TRBV11-3 to TRBJ2-3; 9 bases line up with TRBD2. Germline CDR1 SGHNT, CDR2 YENEEA. This CDR3 region has 15 residues. The ends lost 1 base at V and 4 bases at J; junction bases unmatched: 3. CDR3: CASSLVSGGPDTQYF. The CDR3 coding sequence is TGTGCCAGCAGCTTAGTCAGCGGGGGGCCAGATACGCAGTATTTT.

V gene TRBV7-9 combines with J gene TRBJ1-6, with TRBD1 identical over 7 bases. Germline V gives CDR1 SEHNR, CDR2 FQNEAQ (reference sequence). Germline trimming cut 5 bases from V and 6 bases from J; bases unmatched to any gene: 4. The CDR3 is made up of 14 amino acids. The CDR3 coding sequence is TGTGCCAGCAGCCCGGGACAGAGTAATTCACCCCTCCACTTT. Translated: CASSPGQSNSPLHF.

J is TRBJ2-3 and V is TRBV30, with D possibly matching TRBD2 (6 bases). CDR1 GTSNPN and CDR2 SVGIG come from the germline V gene (reference sequence). The CDR3 is made up of 12 amino acids. Between the trimmed V and J ends, which lost 4 bases and 4 bases, there was a span of 9 bases. CDR3 in amino acids: CAWTGDSDTQYF. CDR3 nucleotide sequence: TGTGCCTGGACCGGGGACTCAGATACGCAGTATTTT. Full variable domain (rest looked up from reference TRBV30 and TRBJ2-3): SQTIHQWPATLVQPVGSPLSLECTVEGTSNPNLYWYRQAAGRGLQLLFYSVGIGQISSEVPQNLSASRPQDRQFILSSKKLLLSDSGFYLCAWTGDSDTQYFGPGTRLTVL.

This sequence joins TRBV6-1 and TRBJ1-2; D is perhaps TRBD1 (6 bases). V lost 7 bases to trimming and J lost 4 bases, with 13 bases between them. Looked up from germline, CDR1 is MNHNS and CDR2 is SASEGT. The CDR3 runs to 13 residues. In nucleotides, the CDR3 is TGTGCCAGCAACCCCATGGGGGCCTATGGCTACACCTTC. This encodes CASNPMGAYGYTF.

The rearrangement uses TRBV28 and TRBJ2-1, with 8 bases matching TRBD2. V lost 10 bases, J lost 10 bases, and 9 bases stayed unmatched. CDR3 length equals 12 residues. Germline CDR1 reads MDHEN; CDR2 reads SYDVKM. The CDR3 spells CAIDGGGWEQFF. The DNA for the CDR3 is TGTGCCATCGACGGGGGGGGATGGGAGCAGTTCTTC.

The rearrangement joins TRBV27 to TRBJ1-2; D remains unclear. Germline loops: CDR1 MNHEY, CDR2 SMNVEV (reference sequence). The V gene lost 5 bases and the J gene lost 7 bases, with 14 bases spanning the gap. The CDR3 is 13 residues long. CDR3 region: CASSPREGSGYTF. The CDR3 nucleotides are TGTGCCAGCAGTCCCCGGGAGGGTAGTGGCTACACCTTC.

This clone showed up just a few times. The J gene is TRBJ1-2, the V gene TRBV7-2; TRBD1 aligns across 9 bases. The CDR3 is made up of 15 amino acids. Per germline, CDR1 SGHTA and CDR2 FQGNSA. V lost 2 bases and J lost 8; bases outside the gene matches: 9. The CDR3 nucleotides read TGTGCCAGCAGCTTAAGCGGCGGGACAGGGCTGGGCTACACCTTC. Protein sequence: CASSLSGGTGLGYTF. Combining the CDR3 with reference TRBV7-2 and TRBJ1-2 gives the whole variable domain GAGVSQSPSNKVTEKGKDVELRCDPISGHTALYWYRQSLGQGLEFLIYFQGNSAPDKSGLPSDRFSAERTGGSVSTLTIQRTQQEDSAVYLCASSLSGGTGLGYTFGSGTRLTVV.

V and J are TRBV10-3 and TRBJ2-5; maybe TRBD1 (6 bases). The CDR3 spans 12 residues. Trimming left V 10 bases short and J 3 bases short, with 12 bases between. Germline V gives CDR1 ENHRY, CDR2 SYGVKD. The DNA for the CDR3 is TGTGCCACCGGCAACAGGGAAGAGACCCAGTACTTC. Its protein is CATGNREETQYF.

V gene TRBV7-3 combines with J gene TRBJ2-1; 10 positions match TRBD2. The CDR3 runs 15 residues. The germline V gene encodes CDR1 SGHTA and CDR2 FQGTGA. With V trimmed by 3 bases and J by 6 bases, 5 bases remained unmatched. The CDR3 loop reads CASSLASGSFNEQFF. As DNA, the CDR3 is TGTGCCAGCAGCTTGGCTAGCGGGAGCTTCAATGAGCAGTTCTTC.

The V and J genes are TRBV5-1 and TRBJ2-3, with D possibly TRBD1 on 5 matching bases. There are 16 residues in the CDR3. The ends were cut back, 1 base at V and 3 bases at J, with 15 bases in the middle. The germline V gene encodes CDR1 SGHRS and CDR2 YFSETQ. The CDR3 here is CASSLLGDSLTDTQYF. The CDR3 DNA is TGCGCCAGCAGCTTGTTGGGTGACAGCCTAACAGATACGCAGTATTTT.

The chain uses TRBV27 and TRBJ2-7; possibly TRBD2 for D (5 bases). CDR3 length equals 14 residues. Looked up from germline, CDR1 is MNHEY and CDR2 is SMNVEV (reference sequence). The ends were cut back, 7 bases at V and 0 bases at J, with 13 bases in the middle. The CDR3 DNA reads as TGTGCCAGCACCGCCCGGAGCGGCTCCTACGAGCAGTACTTC. As protein: CASTARSGSYEQYF.

The V call is TRBV27, the J call TRBJ2-7; 10 nucleotides agree with TRBD1. CDR1 is MNHEY, CDR2 SMNVEV, per germline (reference sequence). Germline trimming cut 5 bases from V and 3 bases from J; bases unmatched to any gene: 10. This CDR3 region has 16 residues. The CDR3, as DNA: TGTGCCAGCAGTCGCCGAGGGACAGGGGCTAACTACGAGCAGTACTTC. Amino acids: CASSRRGTGANYEQYF.

The chain combines TRBV7-6 with TRBJ1-2, with 12 bases identical to TRBD1. The CDR3 contains 18 residues. The germline V gene has CDR1 SGHVS and CDR2 FNYEAQ. Trimming cost V 0 bases and J 0 bases; bases outside gene matches: 5. The CDR3 region is CASSLARDRGPANYGYTF. The CDR3 DNA is TGTGCCAGCAGCTTAGCCCGGGACAGGGGGCCAGCTAACTATGGCTACACCTTC.

The rearrangement joins TRBV27 to TRBJ1-4, with TRBD1 matching over 7 bases. The CDR3 consists of 14 residues. The V segment lost 2 bases and the J segment 7 bases; nucleotides outside the gene matches: 4. Germline CDR1 MNHEY, CDR2 SMNVEV (reference sequence). The CDR3 is CASSLAQGSEKLFF. CDR3 sequence (DNA): TGTGCCAGCAGTTTAGCACAGGGGTCTGAAAAACTGTTTTTT.

The chain employs TRBV18 and TRBJ1-1, with TRBD1 identical over 7 bases. Trimming at V came to 4 bases and at J to 6 bases, leaving 5 bases not matched to a gene. CDR3 length equals 13 residues. Germline V lookup: CDR1 KGHSH, CDR2 LQKENI. CDR3 residues: CASSLDRDAEAFF. The CDR3 DNA reads as TGTGCCAGCTCACTAGACAGGGACGCTGAAGCTTTCTTT. Filled out from reference TRBV18 and TRBJ1-1, the complete variable domain reads NAGVMQNPRHLVRRRGQEARLRCSPMKGHSHVYWYRQLPEEGLKFMVYLQKENIIDESGMPKERFSAEFPKEGPSILRIQQVVRGDSAAYFCASSLDRDAEAFFGQGTRLTVV.

CDR3 bases: TGTGCCAGCACCGCCCCGACTAGCGGGGGCGGGGAGCTGTTTTTT. Protein: CASTAPTSGGGELFF. J is TRBJ2-2 and V is TRBV27, with 12 bases identical to TRBD2. Trimming removed 7 bases from V and 7 bases from J; junction bases left unmatched: 7. Germline CDR1 MNHEY, CDR2 SMNVEV (reference sequence). The CDR3 is 15 amino acids.

The chain has TRBV4-2 and TRBJ2-3; 9 bases agree with TRBD2. Germline V gene data show CDR1 as LGHNA and CDR2 as YNFKEQ. The trim removed 4 bases at V and 3 bases at J, leaving 14 bases unmatched. The CDR3 runs to 18 residues. Here the CDR3 DNA reads TGTGCCAGCAGCCTCGCCGTGGGCGGGGGGGCGAGAACAGATACGCAGTATTTT. Protein product: CASSLAVGGGARTDTQYF.

The V and J genes are TRBV29-1 and TRBJ1-1; TRBD1 matches at 8 bases. Trimming cost V 4 bases and J 1 base; bases outside gene matches: 20. CDR1 is SQVTM, CDR2 ANQGSEA, per germline. The CDR3 loop spans 19 amino acids. In DNA, the CDR3 is TGCAGCGTTGGATGGTGGGTCAGGGGGCGCGCGGCTCCGAACACTGAAGCTTTCTTT. As protein: CSVGWWVRGRAAPNTEAFF.

CDR3 residues: CASQRVGAEAFF. CDR3 sequence (DNA): TGTGCCAGCCAAAGGGTGGGAGCTGAAGCTTTCTTT. The chain employs TRBV6-1 and TRBJ1-1; D remains unclear. Germline CDR1 MNHNS, CDR2 SASEGT. This CDR3 has 12 residues. Between the trimmed V and J ends, which lost 8 bases and 6 bases, there was a span of 13 bases.

V and J are TRBV28 and TRBJ2-7; TRBD2 matches 12 bases. Germline V gene data show CDR1 as MDHEN and CDR2 as SYDVKM. This CDR3 comprises 15 residues. V was clipped by 4 bases and J by 2 bases; unmatched bases: 3. CDR3 sequence reads: CASSSLAGGTYEQYF. In nucleotides, the CDR3 is TGTGCCAGCAGTTCGCTAGCGGGAGGGACCTACGAGCAGTACTTC.